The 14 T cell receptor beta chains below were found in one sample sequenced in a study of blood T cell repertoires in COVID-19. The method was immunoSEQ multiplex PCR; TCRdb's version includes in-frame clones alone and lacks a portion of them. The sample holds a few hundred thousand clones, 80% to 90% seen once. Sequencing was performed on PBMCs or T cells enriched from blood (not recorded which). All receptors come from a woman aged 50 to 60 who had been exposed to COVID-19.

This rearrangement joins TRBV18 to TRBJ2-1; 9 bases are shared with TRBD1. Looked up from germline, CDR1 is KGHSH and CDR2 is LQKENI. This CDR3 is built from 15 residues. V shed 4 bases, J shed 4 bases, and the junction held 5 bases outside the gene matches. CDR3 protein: CASSLYRGLYNEQFF. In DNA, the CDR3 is TGTGCCAGCTCACTTTACAGGGGGCTGTACAATGAGCAGTTCTTC.

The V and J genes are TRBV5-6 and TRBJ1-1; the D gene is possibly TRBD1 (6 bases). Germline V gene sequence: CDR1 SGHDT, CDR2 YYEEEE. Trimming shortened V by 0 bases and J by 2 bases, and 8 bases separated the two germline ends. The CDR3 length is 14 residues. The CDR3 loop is CASSLGTVNTEAFF. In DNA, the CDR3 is TGTGCCAGCAGCTTGGGGACAGTTAACACTGAAGCTTTCTTT. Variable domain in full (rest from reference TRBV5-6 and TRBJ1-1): DAGVTQSPTHLIKTRGQQVTLRCSPKSGHDTVSWYQQALGQGPQFIFQYYEEEERQRGNFPDRFSGHQFPNYSSELNVNALLLGDSALYLCASSLGTVNTEAFFGQGTRLTVV.

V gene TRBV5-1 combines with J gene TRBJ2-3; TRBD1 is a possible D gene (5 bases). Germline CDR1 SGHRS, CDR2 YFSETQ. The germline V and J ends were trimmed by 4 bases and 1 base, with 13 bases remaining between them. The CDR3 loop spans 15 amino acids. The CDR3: CASSITDSRTDTQYF. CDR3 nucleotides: TGCGCCAGCAGCATTACAGACAGCCGCACAGATACGCAGTATTTT.

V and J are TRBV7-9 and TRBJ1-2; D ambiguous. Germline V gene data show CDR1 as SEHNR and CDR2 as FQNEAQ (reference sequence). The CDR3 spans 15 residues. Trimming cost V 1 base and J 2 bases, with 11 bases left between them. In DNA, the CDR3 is TGTGCCAGCAGCTTAGGGTTGGCGGGGAACTATGGCTACACCTTC. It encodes CASSLGLAGNYGYTF.

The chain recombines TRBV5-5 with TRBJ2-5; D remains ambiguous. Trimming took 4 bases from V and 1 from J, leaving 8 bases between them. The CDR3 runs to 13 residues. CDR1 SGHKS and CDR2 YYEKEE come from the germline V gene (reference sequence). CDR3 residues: CASSRNSQETQYF. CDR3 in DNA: TGTGCCAGCAGCCGGAACAGCCAAGAGACCCAGTACTTC.

CDR3 DNA: TGTGCCAGCAGTTTTGACAGTGAGCAGTACTTC. It yields the protein CASSFDSEQYF. The chain has TRBV6-2 or TRBV6-3 and TRBJ2-7, with a weak D call TRBD1 (5 bases). Germline-derived CDR1 and CDR2 are MNHEY and SVGEGT. Trimming removed 4 bases from V and 7 bases from J, with 8 bases in between. This CDR3 has 11 residues.

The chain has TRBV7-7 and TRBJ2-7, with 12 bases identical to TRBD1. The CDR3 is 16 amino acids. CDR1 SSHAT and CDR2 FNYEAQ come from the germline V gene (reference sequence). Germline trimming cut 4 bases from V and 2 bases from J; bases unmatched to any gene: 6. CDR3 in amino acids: CASSSPGQGATYEQYF. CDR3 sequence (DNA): TGTGCCAGCAGCTCTCCGGGACAGGGGGCGACCTACGAGCAGTACTTC.

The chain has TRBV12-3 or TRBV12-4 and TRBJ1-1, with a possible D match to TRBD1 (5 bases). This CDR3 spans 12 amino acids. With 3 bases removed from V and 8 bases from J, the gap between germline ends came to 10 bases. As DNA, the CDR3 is TGTGCCAGCAGTTTCGACAGTTCGGAAGCTTTCTTT. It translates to CASSFDSSEAFF.

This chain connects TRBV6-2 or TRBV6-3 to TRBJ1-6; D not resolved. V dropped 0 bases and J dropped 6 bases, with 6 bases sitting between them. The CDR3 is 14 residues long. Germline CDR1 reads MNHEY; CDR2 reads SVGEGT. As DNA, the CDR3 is TGTGCCAGCAGTTACTCACCTATTAATTCACCCCTCCACTTT. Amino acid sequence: CASSYSPINSPLHF.

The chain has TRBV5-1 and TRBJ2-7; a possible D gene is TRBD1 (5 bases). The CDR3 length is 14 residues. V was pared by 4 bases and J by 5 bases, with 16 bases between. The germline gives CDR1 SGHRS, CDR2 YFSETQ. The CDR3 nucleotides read TGCGCCAGCAGCCCTGGGGCGAATTCAGACGAGCAGTACTTC. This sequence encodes CASSPGANSDEQYF.

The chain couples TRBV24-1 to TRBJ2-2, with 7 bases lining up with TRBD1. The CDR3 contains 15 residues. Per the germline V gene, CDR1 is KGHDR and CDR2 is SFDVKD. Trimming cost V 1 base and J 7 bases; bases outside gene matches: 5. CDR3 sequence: CATSDLRGPGGELFF. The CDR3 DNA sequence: TGTGCCACCAGTGATTTAAGGGGGCCTGGCGGGGAGCTGTTTTTT.

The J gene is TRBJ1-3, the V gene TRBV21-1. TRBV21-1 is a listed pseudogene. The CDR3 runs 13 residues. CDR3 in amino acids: CASTEGSGNTIYF. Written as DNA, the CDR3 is TGTGCCAGCACGGAGGGCTCTGGAAACACCATATATTTT.

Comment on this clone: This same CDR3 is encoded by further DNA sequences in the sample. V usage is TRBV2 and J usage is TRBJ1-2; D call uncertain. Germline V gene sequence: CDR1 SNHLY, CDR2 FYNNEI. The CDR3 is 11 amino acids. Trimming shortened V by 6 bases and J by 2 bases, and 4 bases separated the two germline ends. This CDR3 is CASRQNYGYTF. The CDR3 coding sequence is TGTGCCAGCAGGCAGAACTATGGCTACACCTTC. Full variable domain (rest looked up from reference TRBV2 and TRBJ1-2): EPEVTQTPSHQVTQMGQEVILRCVPISNHLYFYWYRQILGQKVEFLVSFYNNEISEKSEIFDDQFSVERPDGSNFTLKIRSTKLEDSAMYFCASRQNYGYTFGSGTRLTVV.

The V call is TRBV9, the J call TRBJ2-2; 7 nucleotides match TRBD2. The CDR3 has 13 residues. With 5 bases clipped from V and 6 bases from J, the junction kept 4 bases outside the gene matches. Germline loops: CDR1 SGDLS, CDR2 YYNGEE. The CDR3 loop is CASSAGLAGELFF. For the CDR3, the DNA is TGTGCCAGCAGTGCCGGACTAGCCGGGGAGCTGTTTTTT.